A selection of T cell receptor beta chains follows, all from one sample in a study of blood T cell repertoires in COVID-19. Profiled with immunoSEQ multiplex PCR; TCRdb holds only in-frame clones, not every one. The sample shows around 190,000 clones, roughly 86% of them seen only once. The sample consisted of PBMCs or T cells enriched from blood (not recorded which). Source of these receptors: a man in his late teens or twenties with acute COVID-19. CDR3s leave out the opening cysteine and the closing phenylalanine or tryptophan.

ASTDWGTPNTEAF	TRBV5-1
ASSISRTSGELF	TRBV19
ASNDPGGAGQPQH	TRBV6-6
ASSQTQGGQPQH	TRBV4-1
ASSLAPSGAQETQY	TRBV5-4
ASSIVPEPRLAGREDTQY	TRBV19
ASSPLAGNSYEQY	TRBV27
ASSKGQGISGANVLT	TRBV25-1
ASSWGTGNYGYT	TRBV7-3
ASSSPPTSRGGNEQF	TRBV7-9
ASLGLAGSNEQF	TRBV27
ASSQFRDREYNEQF	TRBV4-2
ASWGGLDYEQY	TRBV2
AIGLPQETQY	TRBV10-3
ASKPTGGTSVTGELF	TRBV10-3
ASSLVGPGQETQY	TRBV7-2
ASSYSRGNYGYT	TRBV6-5
ASSKVRLGADPSTDTQY	TRBV21-1
ASSFSLGPNTEAF	TRBV7-3
ASSQGGGHCF	TRBV4-1
ASSFQTGGNQPQH	TRBV7-2
ASSPWAGGPSNEQF	TRBV6-2/TRBV6-3
AWSVGQGPYEQY	TRBV30
ATRGDIPHPNTEAF	TRBV28
ASSRELNTEAF	TRBV10-1
AWSRASAYNEQF	TRBV30
ASSMGRGTTEAF	TRBV19
ASSLDRGGMNTEAF	TRBV27
ASSLGQGLGSPLH	TRBV28
ASSRQGEEKLF	TRBV6-6
AWGHPGGLLYNEQF	TRBV30
ASSQRGEQY	TRBV3-1/TRBV3-2
ASSATGAINEKLF	TRBV7-3
ASSLDYYGELF	TRBV11-3
AWSPPTGGVSEQY	TRBV30
ASSPALGGQSGELF	TRBV27
ASSPGVGGVNTEAF	TRBV11-2
ASSPPLAGIGETQY	TRBV25-1
ASSLTQGGSGNTIY	TRBV28
ASRSGISNGNEQF	TRBV4-1
ASSPILWGVETQY	TRBV7-2
ASSQETSGSDEQY	TRBV4-1
ASTRTVYGYT	TRBV30
ASSLVLAGGASTDTQY	TRBV3-1/TRBV3-2
ATSRDAGAANEKLF	TRBV15
ASSPNPRQGDYGYT	TRBV11-2
AWSGQVGETQY	TRBV30
ASSISGGSSGANVLT	TRBV5-1
ASSIEGYPGTGELF	TRBV19
AWSVLGGQPQH	TRBV30
ASSNLAGGPGELF	TRBV6-5
ASSRATSGTYEQY	TRBV27
ASSFPGTSGTNEQF	TRBV28
SASPPLRDRTDTQY	TRBV20-1
ASLGGIGGSTDTQY	TRBV2
ASSLVRENTEAF	TRBV28
ASSHNSGRASYNEQF	TRBV5-4
ARRSGTGYGTEAF	TRBV2